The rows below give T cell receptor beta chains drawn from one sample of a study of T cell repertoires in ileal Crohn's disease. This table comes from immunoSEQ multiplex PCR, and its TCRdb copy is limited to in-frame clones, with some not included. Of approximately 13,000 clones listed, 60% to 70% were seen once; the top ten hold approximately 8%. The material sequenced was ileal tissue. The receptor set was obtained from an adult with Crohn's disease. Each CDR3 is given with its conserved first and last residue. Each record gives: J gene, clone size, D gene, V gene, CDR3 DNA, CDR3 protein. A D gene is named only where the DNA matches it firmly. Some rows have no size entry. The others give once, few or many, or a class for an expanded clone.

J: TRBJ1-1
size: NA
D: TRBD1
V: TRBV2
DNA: TGTGCCAGCACTCAGGGACAGAGCATGAACACTGAAGCTTTCTTT
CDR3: CASTQGQSMNTEAFF

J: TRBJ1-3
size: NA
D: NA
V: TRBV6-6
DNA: TGTGCCAGCAGTTATTACGGAAACACCATATATTTT
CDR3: CASSYYGNTIYF

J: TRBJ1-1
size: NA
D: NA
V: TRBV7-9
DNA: TGTGCCAGCAGCTTAAGTCAGGGGATCAGCACTGAAGCTTTCTTT
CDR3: CASSLSQGISTEAFF

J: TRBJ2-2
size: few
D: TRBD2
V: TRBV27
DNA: TGTGCCAGCAGTTCCCTAGCGGGGGTCACCGGGGAGCTGTTTTTT
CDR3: CASSSLAGVTGELFF

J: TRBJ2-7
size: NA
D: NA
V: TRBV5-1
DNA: TGCGCCAGCAGACAGGGTTCCTACGAGCAGTACTTC
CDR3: CASRQGSYEQYF

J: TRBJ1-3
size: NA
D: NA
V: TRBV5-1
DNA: TGCGCCAGCAGCTTGGTTCAAAGAATCAGCTCTGGAAACACCATATATTTT
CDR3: CASSLVQRISSGNTIYF

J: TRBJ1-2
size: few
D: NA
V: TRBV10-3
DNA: TGTGCCATCAGTGGGGCCGCAAATTTAACCTTC
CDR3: CAISGAANLTF

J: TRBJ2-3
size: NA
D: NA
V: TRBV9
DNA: TGTGCCAGCAGCGTAGAGGGCGGGGTTGCAGATACGCAGTATTTT
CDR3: CASSVEGGVADTQYF

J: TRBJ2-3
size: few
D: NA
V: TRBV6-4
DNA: TGTGCCAGCAGTGAAGGGGGGGCGGCAGATACGCAGTATTTT
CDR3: CASSEGGAADTQYF

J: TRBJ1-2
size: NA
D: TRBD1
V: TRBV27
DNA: TGTGCCAGCAGTAGAAGGGGACAGAACTATGGCTACACCTTC
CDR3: CASSRRGQNYGYTF

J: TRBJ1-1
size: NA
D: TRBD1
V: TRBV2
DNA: TGTGCCAGCAGTACCACAGGGGGAACTGAAGCTTTCTTT
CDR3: CASSTTGGTEAFF

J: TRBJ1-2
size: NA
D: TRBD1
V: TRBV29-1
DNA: TGCAGCGTTGACGGACAGGGATTCTATGGCTACACCTTC
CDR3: CSVDGQGFYGYTF

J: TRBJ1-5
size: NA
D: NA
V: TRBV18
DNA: TGTGCCAGCTCAAGTGAAGGGGGAAATCAGCCCCAGCATTTT
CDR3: CASSSEGGNQPQHF

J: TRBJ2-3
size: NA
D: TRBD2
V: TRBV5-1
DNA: TGCGCCAGCAGCTTCGGACTAGCGGGGGGTCGTAGCACAGATACGCAGTATTTT
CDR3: CASSFGLAGGRSTDTQYF

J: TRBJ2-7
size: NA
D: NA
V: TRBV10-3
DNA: TGTGCCATCACCCAACAGGGGAGGTACGAGCAGTACTTC
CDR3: CAITQQGRYEQYF

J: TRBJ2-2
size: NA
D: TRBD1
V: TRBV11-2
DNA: TGTGCCAGCAGCCTTCCTATTACAGGGGGCCCTAGCACCGGGGAGCTGTTTTTT
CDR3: CASSLPITGGPSTGELFF

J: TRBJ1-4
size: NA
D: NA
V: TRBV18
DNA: TGTGCCAGCTCACCTGATATAGAACTTGAAAAACTGTTTTTT
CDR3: CASSPDIELEKLFF

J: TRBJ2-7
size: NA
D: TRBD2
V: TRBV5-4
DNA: TGTGCCAGCAGCTTAAAAGCGGGGGGGCGGTCCTACGAGCAGTACTTC
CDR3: CASSLKAGGRSYEQYF

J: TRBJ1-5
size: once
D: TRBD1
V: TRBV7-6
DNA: TGTGCCAGCAGCTTAGCGATCGGGACAGGGACCAATCAGCCCCAGCATTTT
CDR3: CASSLAIGTGTNQPQHF

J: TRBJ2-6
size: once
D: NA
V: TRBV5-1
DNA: TGCGCCAGCAGCCCTGGGAGCTCTGGGGCCAACGTCCTGACTTTC
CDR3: CASSPGSSGANVLTF

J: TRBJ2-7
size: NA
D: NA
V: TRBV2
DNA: TGTGCCAGCAGCAATTACGAGCAGTACTTC
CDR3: CASSNYEQYF